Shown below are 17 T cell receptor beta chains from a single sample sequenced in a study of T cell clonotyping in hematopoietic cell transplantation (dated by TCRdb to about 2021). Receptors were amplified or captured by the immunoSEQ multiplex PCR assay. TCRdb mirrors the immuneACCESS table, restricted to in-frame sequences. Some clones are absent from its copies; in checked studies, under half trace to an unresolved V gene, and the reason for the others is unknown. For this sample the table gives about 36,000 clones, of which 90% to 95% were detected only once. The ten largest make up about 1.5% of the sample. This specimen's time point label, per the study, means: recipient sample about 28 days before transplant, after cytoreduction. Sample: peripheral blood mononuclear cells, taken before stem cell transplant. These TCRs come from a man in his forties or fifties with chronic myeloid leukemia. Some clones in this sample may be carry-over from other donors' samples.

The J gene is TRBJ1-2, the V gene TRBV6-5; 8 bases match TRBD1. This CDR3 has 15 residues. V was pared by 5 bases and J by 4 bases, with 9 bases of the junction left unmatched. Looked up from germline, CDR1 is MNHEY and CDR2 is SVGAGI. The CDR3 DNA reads TGTGCCAGCAGTCTTTCGACAGGGGCTCCCTATGGCTACACCTTC. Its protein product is CASSLSTGAPYGYTF.

CDR3 in DNA: TGTGCCAGCAGCTTGACAGGGGGCGGCAGCGGCTACACCTTC. This gives the protein CASSLTGGGSGYTF. V and J are TRBV11-2 and TRBJ1-2, with 10 nucleotides matching TRBD1. CDR3 length: 14 residues. CDR1 and CDR2 (germline): SGHAT, FQNNGV. The junction had 6 bases not matched to a gene; V was cut back by 3 bases and J by 8 bases.

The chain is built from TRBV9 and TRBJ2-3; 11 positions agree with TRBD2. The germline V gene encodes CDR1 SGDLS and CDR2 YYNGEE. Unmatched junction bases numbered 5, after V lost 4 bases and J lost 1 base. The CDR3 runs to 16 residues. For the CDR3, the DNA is TGTGCCAGCAGCTCTCGGACTAGCGGGCGCACAGATACGCAGTATTTT. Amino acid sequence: CASSSRTSGRTDTQYF.

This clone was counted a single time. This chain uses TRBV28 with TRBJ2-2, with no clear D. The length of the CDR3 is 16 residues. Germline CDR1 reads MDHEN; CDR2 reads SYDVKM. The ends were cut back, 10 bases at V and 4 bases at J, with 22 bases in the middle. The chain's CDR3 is CATLKGWAGVTGELFF. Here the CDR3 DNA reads TGTGCCACACTAAAGGGATGGGCAGGAGTCACCGGGGAGCTGTTTTTT.

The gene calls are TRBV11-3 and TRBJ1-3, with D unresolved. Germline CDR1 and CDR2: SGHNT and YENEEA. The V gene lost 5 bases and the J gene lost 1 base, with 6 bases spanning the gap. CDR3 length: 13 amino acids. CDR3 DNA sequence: TGTGCCAGCAGCCGCGATTCTGGAAACACCATATATTTT. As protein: CASSRDSGNTIYF.

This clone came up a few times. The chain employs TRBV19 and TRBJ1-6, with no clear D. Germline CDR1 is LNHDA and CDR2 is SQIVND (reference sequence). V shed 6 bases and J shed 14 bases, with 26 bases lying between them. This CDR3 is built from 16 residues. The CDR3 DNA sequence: TGTGCCAGTAGCGTCGGAGTCGGCGGGCCCCGCCGCGCCCTCCACTTT. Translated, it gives CASSVGVGGPRRALHF.

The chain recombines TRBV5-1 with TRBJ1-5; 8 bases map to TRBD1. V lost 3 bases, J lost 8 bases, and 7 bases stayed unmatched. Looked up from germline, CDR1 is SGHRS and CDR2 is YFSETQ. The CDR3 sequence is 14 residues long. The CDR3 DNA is TGCGCCAGCAGCTCCGGACAGGGAGAGGAGCCCCAGCATTTT. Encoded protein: CASSSGQGEEPQHF. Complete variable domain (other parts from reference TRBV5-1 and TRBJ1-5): KAGVTQTPRYLIKTRGQQVTLSCSPISGHRSVSWYQQTPGQGLQFLFEYFSETQRNKGNFPGRFSGRQFSNSRSEMNVSTLELGDSALYLCASSSGQGEEPQHFGDGTRLSIL.

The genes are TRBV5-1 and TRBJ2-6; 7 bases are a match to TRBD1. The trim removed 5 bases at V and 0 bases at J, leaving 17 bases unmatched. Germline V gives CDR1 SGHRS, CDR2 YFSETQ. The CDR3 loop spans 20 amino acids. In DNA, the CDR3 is TGCGCCAGCAGGGTATCCACGGGACAGATTTATAGCTCTGGGGCCAACGTCCTGACTTTC. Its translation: CASRVSTGQIYSSGANVLTF.

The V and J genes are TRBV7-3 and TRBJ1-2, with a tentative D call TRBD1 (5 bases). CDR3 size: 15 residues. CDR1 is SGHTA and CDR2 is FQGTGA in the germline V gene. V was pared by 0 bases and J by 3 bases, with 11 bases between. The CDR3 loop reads CASSLTGDGYYGYTF. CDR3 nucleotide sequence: TGTGCCAGCAGCTTAACAGGGGATGGTTACTATGGCTACACCTTC.

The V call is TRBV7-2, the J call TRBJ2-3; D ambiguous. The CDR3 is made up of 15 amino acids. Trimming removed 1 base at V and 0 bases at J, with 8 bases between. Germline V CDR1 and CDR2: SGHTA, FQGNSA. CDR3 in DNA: TGTGCCAGCAGCTTAGGGCCCGGGAGCACAGATACGCAGTATTTT. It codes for CASSLGPGSTDTQYF. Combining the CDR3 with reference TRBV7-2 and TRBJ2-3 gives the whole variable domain GAGVSQSPSNKVTEKGKDVELRCDPISGHTALYWYRQSLGQGLEFLIYFQGNSAPDKSGLPSDRFSAERTGGSVSTLTIQRTQQEDSAVYLCASSLGPGSTDTQYFGPGTRLTVL.

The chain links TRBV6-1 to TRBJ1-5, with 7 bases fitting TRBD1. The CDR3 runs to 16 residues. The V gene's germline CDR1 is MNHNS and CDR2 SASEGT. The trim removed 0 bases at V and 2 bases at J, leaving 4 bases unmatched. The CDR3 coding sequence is TGTGCCAGCAGTGAAGCGAGGACAGGAGGCAATCAGCCCCAGCATTTT. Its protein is CASSEARTGGNQPQHF.

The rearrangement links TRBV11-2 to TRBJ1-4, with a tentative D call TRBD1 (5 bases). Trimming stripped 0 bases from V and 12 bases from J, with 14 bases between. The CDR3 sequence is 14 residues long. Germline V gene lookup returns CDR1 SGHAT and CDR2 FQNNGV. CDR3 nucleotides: TGTGCCAGCAGCTTAGACCCAATTGGGGGGGAACTGTTTTTT. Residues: CASSLDPIGGELFF.

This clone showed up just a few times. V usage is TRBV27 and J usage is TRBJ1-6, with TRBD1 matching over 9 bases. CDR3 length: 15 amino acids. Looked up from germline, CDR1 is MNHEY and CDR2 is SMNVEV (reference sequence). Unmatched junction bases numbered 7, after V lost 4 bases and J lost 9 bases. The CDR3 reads CASSSRTGDISPLHF. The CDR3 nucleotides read TGTGCCAGCAGTTCCCGGACAGGGGACATTTCACCCCTCCACTTT.

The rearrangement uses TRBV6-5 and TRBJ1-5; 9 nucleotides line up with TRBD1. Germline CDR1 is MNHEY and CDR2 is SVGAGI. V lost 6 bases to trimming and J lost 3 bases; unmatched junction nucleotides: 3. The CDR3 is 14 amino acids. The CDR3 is CASRGQGFNQPQHF. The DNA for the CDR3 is TGTGCCAGCAGGGGACAGGGTTTCAATCAGCCCCAGCATTTT.

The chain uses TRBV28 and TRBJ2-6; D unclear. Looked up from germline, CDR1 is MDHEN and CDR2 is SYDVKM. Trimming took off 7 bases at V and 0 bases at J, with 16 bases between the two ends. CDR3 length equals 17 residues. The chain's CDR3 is CASTSGHAGSGANVLTF. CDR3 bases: TGTGCCAGCACCTCGGGTCACGCCGGCTCTGGGGCCAACGTCCTGACTTTC. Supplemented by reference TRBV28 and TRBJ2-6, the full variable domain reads DVKVTQSSRYLVKRTGEKVFLECVQDMDHENMFWYRQDPGLGLRLIYFSYDVKMKEKGDIPEGYSVSREKKERFSLILESASTNQTSMYLCASTSGHAGSGANVLTFGAGSRLTVL.

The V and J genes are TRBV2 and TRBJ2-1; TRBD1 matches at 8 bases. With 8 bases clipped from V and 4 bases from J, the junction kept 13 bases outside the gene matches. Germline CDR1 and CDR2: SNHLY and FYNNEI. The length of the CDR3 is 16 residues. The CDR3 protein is CASRAPYRGTYNEQFF. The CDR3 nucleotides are TGTGCCAGCCGAGCTCCTTACAGGGGGACGTACAATGAGCAGTTCTTC.

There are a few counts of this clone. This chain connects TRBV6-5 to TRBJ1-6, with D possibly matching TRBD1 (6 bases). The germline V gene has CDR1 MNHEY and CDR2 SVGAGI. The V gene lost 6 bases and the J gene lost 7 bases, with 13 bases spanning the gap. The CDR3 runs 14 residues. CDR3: CASSPGAVNSPLHF. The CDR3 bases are TGTGCCAGCAGCCCAGGGGCCGTCAATTCACCCCTCCACTTT.